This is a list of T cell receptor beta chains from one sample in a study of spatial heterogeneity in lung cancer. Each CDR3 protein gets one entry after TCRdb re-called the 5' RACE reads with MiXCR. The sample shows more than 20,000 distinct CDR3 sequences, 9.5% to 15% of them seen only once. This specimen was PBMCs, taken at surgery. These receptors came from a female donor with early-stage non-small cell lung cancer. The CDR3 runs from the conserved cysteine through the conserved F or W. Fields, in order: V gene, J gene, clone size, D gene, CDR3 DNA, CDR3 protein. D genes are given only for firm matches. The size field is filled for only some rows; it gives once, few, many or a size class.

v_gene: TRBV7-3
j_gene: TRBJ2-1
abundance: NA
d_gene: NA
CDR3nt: TGTGCCAGCAGCCCCGACAATTACAATGAGCAGTTCTTC
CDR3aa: CASSPDNYNEQFF

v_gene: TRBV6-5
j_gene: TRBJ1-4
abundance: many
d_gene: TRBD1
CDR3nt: TGTGCCAGCAGTCAAAGACAGGGGTGGAATGAAAAACTGTTTTTT
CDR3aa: CASSQRQGWNEKLFF

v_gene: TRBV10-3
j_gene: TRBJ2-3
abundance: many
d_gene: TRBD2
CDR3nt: TGTGCCATCACCATGGGTCCGAGCGGGAGTAGGACAGATACGCAGTATTTT
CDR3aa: CAITMGPSGSRTDTQYF

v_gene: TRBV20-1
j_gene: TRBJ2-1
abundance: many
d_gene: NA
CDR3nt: TGCAGTTCCACCCCGCAGGTGGTCGGAGAGGGGGAGTTCTTC
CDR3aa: CSSTPQVVGEGEFF

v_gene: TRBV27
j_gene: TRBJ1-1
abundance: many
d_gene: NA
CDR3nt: TGTGCCAGCAGTTCCACGATGGGGATCGGGAACACTGAAGCTTTCTTT
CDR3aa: CASSSTMGIGNTEAFF

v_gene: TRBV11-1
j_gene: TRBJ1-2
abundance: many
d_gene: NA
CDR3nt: TGTGCCAGCAGCACCCTTACGTCAGGGATCTATGGCTACACCTTC
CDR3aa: CASSTLTSGIYGYTF

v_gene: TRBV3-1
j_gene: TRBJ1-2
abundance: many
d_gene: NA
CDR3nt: TGTGCCAGCTCCCCTGGGGCTGGCTACACCTTC
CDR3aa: CASSPGAGYTF

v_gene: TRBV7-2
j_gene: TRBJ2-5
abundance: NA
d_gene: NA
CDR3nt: TGTGCCAGCAGCCCCTTTTCCCAGGGTGAGACCCAGTACTTC
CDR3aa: CASSPFSQGETQYF

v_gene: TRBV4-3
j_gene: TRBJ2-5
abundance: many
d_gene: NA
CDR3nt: TGCGCCAGCAGCCCTGACCGAGGGGAGACCCAGTACTTC
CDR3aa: CASSPDRGETQYF

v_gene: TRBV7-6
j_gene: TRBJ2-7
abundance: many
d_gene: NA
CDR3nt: TGTGCCAGCAGCCGGGGGACCTCCTACGAGCAGTACTTC
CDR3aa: CASSRGTSYEQYF

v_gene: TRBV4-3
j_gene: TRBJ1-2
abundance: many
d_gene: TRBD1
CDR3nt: TGCGCCAGCAGCCAAGCGGGGACAGGAGGAGGGAACTATGGCTACACCTTC
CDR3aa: CASSQAGTGGGNYGYTF

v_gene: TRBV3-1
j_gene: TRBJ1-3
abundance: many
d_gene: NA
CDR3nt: TGTGCCAGCAGCACTCCGACAGCCTCTGGAAACACCATATATTTT
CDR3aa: CASSTPTASGNTIYF

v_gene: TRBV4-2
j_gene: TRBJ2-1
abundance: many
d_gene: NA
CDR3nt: TGTGCCAGCAGCCCCCCGGGAGTGTACAATGAGCAGTTCTTC
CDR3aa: CASSPPGVYNEQFF

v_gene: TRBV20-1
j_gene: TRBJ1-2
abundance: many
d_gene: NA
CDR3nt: TGCAGTGCTATCGGGGTATCGTATGGCTACACCTTC
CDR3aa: CSAIGVSYGYTF

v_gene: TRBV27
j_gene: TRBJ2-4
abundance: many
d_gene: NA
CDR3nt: TGTGCCAGCAGTTTAAGGGCAGGGGAGTATAGCATTCAGTACTTC
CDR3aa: CASSLRAGEYSIQYF

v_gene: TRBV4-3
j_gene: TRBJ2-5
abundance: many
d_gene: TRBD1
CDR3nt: TGCGCCAGCAGCCAAGTATGGAACAGGGGAGAGACCCAGTACTTC
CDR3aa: CASSQVWNRGETQYF

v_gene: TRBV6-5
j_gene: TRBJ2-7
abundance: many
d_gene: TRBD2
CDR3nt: TGTGCCAGCAGACAACTAGCGGGAGAACTTACCTACGAGCAGTACTTC
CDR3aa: CASRQLAGELTYEQYF

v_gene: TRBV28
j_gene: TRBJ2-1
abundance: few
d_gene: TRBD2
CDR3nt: TGTGCCAGCAGTACGCTCTACGGGACTAGCGGGAACTACAATGAGCAGTTCTTC
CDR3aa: CASSTLYGTSGNYNEQFF

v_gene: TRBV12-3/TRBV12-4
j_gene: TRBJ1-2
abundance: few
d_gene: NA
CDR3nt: TGTGCCAGCAGTTGGCCATTTAACTATGGCTACACCTTC
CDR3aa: CASSWPFNYGYTF

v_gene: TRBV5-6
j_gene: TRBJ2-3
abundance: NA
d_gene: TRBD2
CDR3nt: TGTGCCAGCAGCTTGGAGGTCCGGCGTCGGGGGGGCACAGATACGCAGTATTTT
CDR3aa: CASSLEVRRRGGTDTQYF

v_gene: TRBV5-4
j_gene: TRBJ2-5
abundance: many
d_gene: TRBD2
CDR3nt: TGTGCCAGCAGTGGAAGGACTAGCGGGGGACAGCGAGAGACCCAGTACTTC
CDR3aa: CASSGRTSGGQRETQYF

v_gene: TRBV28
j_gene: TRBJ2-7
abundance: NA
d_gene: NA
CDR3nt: TGTGCCAGCAGTTTCGGCAGGGGGGGTTACGAGCAGTACTTC
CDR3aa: CASSFGRGGYEQYF

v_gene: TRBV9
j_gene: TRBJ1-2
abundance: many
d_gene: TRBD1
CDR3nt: TGTGCCAGCAGCCCGCGACAGGGCTCGCAAGGTGGCTACACCTTC
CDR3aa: CASSPRQGSQGGYTF

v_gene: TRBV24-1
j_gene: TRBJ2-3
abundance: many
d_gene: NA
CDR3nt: TGTGCCACCAGTGATGCGGACTCCACAGATACGCAGTATTTT
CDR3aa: CATSDADSTDTQYF

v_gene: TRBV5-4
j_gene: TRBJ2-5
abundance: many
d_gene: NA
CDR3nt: TGTGCCAGCAGCTTAGACCGGGACTACCAAGAGACCCAGTACTTC
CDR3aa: CASSLDRDYQETQYF

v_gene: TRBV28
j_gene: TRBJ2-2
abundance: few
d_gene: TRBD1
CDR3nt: TGTGCCAGCAGTTCGCCCCCAGGACAGGGAACCGGGGAGCTGTTTTTT
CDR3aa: CASSSPPGQGTGELFF

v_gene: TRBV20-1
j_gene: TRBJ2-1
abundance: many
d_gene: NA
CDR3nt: TGCAGCCACCGGGTTGTCTCCTACAATGAGCAGTTCTTC
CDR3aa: CSHRVVSYNEQFF

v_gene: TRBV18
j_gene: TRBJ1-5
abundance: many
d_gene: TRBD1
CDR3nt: TGTGCCAGCTCACCCCAAGGGACAGGGGGGACTCAGCCCCAGCATTTT
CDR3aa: CASSPQGTGGTQPQHF

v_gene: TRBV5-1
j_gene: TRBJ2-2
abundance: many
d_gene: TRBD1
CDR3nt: TGCGCCAGCAGCCCGACAGGGGGAGGCGGGGAGCTGTTTTTT
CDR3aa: CASSPTGGGGELFF

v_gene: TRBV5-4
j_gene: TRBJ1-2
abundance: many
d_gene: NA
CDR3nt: TGTGCCAGCAGCCTTGGACTGCCCTATGGCTACACCTTC
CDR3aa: CASSLGLPYGYTF

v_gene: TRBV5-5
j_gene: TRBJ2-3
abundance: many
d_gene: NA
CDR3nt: TGTGCCAGCAGCTTGAGGGGAGCCCAGATGACAGATACGCAGTATTTT
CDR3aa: CASSLRGAQMTDTQYF

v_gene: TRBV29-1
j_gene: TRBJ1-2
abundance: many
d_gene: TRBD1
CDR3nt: TGCAGCGTTGGGACAGGGCCATTGGGCTACACCTTC
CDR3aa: CSVGTGPLGYTF

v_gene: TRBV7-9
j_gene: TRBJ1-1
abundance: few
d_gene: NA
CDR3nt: TGTGCCAGCAGCCGCAGGTCCGCTAAGAACACTGAAGCTTTCTTT
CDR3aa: CASSRRSAKNTEAFF

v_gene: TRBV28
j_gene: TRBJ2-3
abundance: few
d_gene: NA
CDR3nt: TGTGCCAGCAGGGATGCGAGTCGAGATACGCAGTATTTT
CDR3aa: CASRDASRDTQYF

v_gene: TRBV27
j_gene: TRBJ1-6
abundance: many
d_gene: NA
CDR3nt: TGTGCCAGCAGTTTATTAAGCTCCTATAATTCACCCCTCCACTTT
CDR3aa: CASSLLSSYNSPLHF

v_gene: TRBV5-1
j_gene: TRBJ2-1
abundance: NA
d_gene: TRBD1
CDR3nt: TGCGCCAGCAGCGGGACAGGGATGGAAAATGAGCAGTTCTTC
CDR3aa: CASSGTGMENEQFF

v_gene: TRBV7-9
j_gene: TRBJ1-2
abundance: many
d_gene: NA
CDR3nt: TGTGCCAGCAGCTTATCGTTTGGCTACACCTTC
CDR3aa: CASSLSFGYTF

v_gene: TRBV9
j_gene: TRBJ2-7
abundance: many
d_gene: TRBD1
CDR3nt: TGTGCCAGCAGCGTAGGGGGACAGACCTCCTACGAGCAGTACTTC
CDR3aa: CASSVGGQTSYEQYF

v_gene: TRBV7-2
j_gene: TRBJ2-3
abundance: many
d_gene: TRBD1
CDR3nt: TGTGCCAGCAGCTTCCGGGGACTGGTGACAGGGGGCGCCCCAGATACGCAGTATTTT
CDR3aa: CASSFRGLVTGGAPDTQYF

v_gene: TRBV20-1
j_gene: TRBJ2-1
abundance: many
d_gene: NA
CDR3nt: TGCAGTGCTGCGGGACCTAATCGGAACAATGAGCAGTTCTTC
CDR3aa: CSAAGPNRNNEQFF

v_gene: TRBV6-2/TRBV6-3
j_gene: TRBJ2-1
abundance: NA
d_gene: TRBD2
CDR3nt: TGTGCCAGCAGTTACCAAACTAGCGGGGGGGCGTATGAGCAGTTCTTC
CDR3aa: CASSYQTSGGAYEQFF

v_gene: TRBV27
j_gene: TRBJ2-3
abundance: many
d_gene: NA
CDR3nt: TGTGCCAGCAGTTTATCAAGGAGCACAGATACGCAGTATTTT
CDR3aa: CASSLSRSTDTQYF

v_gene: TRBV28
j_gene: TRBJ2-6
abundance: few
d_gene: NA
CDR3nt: TGTGCCAGCAGGGGGTCCTCTGGGGCCAACGTCCTGACTTTC
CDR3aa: CASRGSSGANVLTF

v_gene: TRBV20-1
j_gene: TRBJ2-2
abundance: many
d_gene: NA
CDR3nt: TGCAGTGCTAGAGCCGGCAGGGGGGTCGGGGAGCTGTTTTTT
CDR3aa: CSARAGRGVGELFF

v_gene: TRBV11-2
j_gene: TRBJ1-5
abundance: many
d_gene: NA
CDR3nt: TGTGCCAGCAGCTTCAACATTCGCCAGCCCCAGCATTTT
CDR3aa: CASSFNIRQPQHF

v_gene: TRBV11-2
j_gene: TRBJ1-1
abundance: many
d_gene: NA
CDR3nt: TGTGCCAGCAGCTTAGTCGGAGGTGAAGCTTTCTTT
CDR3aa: CASSLVGGEAFF

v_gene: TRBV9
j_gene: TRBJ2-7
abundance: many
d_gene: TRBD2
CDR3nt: TGTGCCAGCAGCGTAGCTAGCGGGAGTGGGTACGAGCAGTACTTC
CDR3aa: CASSVASGSGYEQYF

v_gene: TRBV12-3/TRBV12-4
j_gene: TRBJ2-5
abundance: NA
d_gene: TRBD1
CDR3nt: TGTGCCAGCAGTTTAACCCGGGCGACAGGGAACCAAGAGACCCAGTACTTC
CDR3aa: CASSLTRATGNQETQYF

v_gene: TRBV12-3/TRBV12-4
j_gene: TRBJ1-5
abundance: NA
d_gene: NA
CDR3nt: TGTGCCAGCAGTGCGAGCGGGGAGGAAGGCAATCAGCCCCAGCATTTT
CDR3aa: CASSASGEEGNQPQHF